The 32 T cell receptor beta chains in this list originate from one sample, sequenced in a study of cytomegalovirus exposure and HLA in healthy donors. PCR employed 60 Vbeta and 13 Jbeta primers. Assay: immunoSEQ multiplex PCR; the TCRdb copy retains only in-frame clones and omits some. Among 180,000 or so clones listed, approximately 83% were seen once. The sample taken for sequencing was PBMCs. These receptors originate from a man aged 18 to 35 in good health and CMV-seropositive.

This clone was observed a single time. V is TRBV4-1 and J is TRBJ2-1, with 8 bases that match TRBD2. With 5 bases clipped from V and 4 bases from J, the junction kept 7 bases outside the gene matches. The CDR3 has 15 residues. Germline-derived CDR1 and CDR2 are MGHRA and YSYEKL. The CDR3 here is CASSDGGGRYNEQFF. The CDR3 DNA follows: TGCGCCAGCAGCGACGGGGGCGGGAGGTACAATGAGCAGTTCTTC.

The chain links TRBV30 to TRBJ2-7; 11 nucleotides line up with TRBD1. The CDR3 is 16 residues long. V was pared by 2 bases and J by 3 bases, with 9 bases of the junction left unmatched. CDR1 is GTSNPN and CDR2 is SVGIG in the germline V gene (reference sequence). The CDR3 loop reads CAWSTARGQGDYEQYF. CDR3 in DNA: TGTGCCTGGAGTACGGCCAGGGGACAGGGGGACTACGAGCAGTACTTC.

The chain is built from TRBV5-6 and TRBJ1-3; 7 bases line up with TRBD1. Germline CDR1 and CDR2: SGHDT and YYEEEE. With V trimmed by 5 bases and J by 4 bases, 12 bases remained unmatched. This CDR3 spans 16 amino acids. The chain's CDR3 is CASSWRGLGKGNTIYF. As DNA, the CDR3 is TGTGCCAGCAGTTGGAGGGGGCTGGGAAAAGGAAACACCATATATTTT.

V gene TRBV19 combines with J gene TRBJ2-5; perhaps TRBD2 as D (6 bases). Germline loops: CDR1 LNHDA, CDR2 SQIVND (reference sequence). The V gene lost 3 bases and the J gene lost 2 bases, with 13 bases spanning the gap. The CDR3 spans 15 residues. The CDR3 DNA reads TGTGCCAGTAGTATGGCCGGGGCGGGACAAGAGACCCAGTACTTC. Its translation: CASSMAGAGQETQYF.

The V call is TRBV13, the J call TRBJ1-1, with 7 positions matching TRBD1. This CDR3 has 15 amino acids. With 5 bases clipped from V and 0 bases from J, the junction kept 6 bases outside the gene matches. From germline, CDR1 is PRHDT and CDR2 FYEKMQ (reference sequence). The CDR3 DNA reads TGTGCCAGCAGCAAGGGACAGACGATGAACACTGAAGCTTTCTTT. It codes for CASSKGQTMNTEAFF.

This clone was seen only a few times. The rearrangement uses TRBV7-9 and TRBJ1-2, with TRBD1 as a possible D gene (5 bases). The germline V and J ends were trimmed by 0 bases and 0 bases, with 5 bases remaining between them. The CDR3 spans 14 residues. Germline V CDR1 and CDR2: SEHNR, FQNEAQ (reference sequence). CDR3 sequence reads: CASSLAGANYGYTF. Here the CDR3 DNA reads TGTGCCAGCAGCTTAGCAGGGGCTAACTATGGCTACACCTTC.

The rearrangement links TRBV18 to TRBJ2-2; D remains ambiguous. This CDR3 is 12 amino acids long. V was clipped by 6 bases and J by 4 bases, with 6 bases between them. CDR1 KGHSH and CDR2 LQKENI come from the germline V gene. The CDR3 coding sequence is TGTGCCAGCTCTCCTCGCACCGGGGAGCTGTTTTTT. It specifies CASSPRTGELFF.

The V call is TRBV18, the J call TRBJ2-1, with 7 bases fitting TRBD1. The CDR3 has 17 residues. Germline values: CDR1 KGHSH, CDR2 LQKENI. V lost 5 bases, J lost 0 bases, and 10 bases stayed unmatched. The CDR3 spells CASSATQGISSYNEQFF. The CDR3 DNA follows: TGTGCCAGCTCAGCTACACAGGGGATTAGCTCCTACAATGAGCAGTTCTTC.

This rearrangement joins TRBV7-7 to TRBJ2-5; 9 nucleotides agree with TRBD2. The junction had 5 bases not matched to a gene; V was cut back by 1 base and J by 2 bases. There are 16 residues in the CDR3. Germline CDR1 and CDR2: SSHAT and FNYEAQ (reference sequence). In nucleotides, the CDR3 is TGTGCCAGCAGCTTAGTTCCAGCGGGGGGACAAGAGACCCAGTACTTC. Translation: CASSLVPAGGQETQYF.

The gene calls are TRBV10-3 and TRBJ2-3; possibly TRBD2 for D (6 bases). This CDR3 comprises 14 residues. Trimming shortened V by 7 bases and J by 2 bases, and 13 bases separated the two germline ends. In germline, CDR1 is ENHRY, CDR2 SYGVKD. The CDR3 bases are TGTGCCATCACGGGCGGGGCCTACACAGATACGCAGTATTTT. Residues: CAITGGAYTDTQYF.

This chain joins TRBV11-2 and TRBJ2-7; 8 positions match TRBD1. CDR1 is SGHAT and CDR2 is FQNNGV in the germline V gene. CDR3 length: 15 amino acids. V lost 4 bases, J lost 2 bases, and 7 bases stayed unmatched. The CDR3 loop reads CASSSIYRGAYEQYF. The CDR3 nucleotides read TGTGCCAGCAGCTCTATTTACAGGGGGGCCTACGAGCAGTACTTC.

This clone has just a few counts. This chain connects TRBV6-5 to TRBJ1-1; D gene uncertain. The V and J ends lost 7 bases and 6 bases respectively, with 15 bases between them. Germline CDR1 is MNHEY and CDR2 is SVGAGI. The CDR3 has 13 amino acids. DNA of the CDR3: TGTGCCAGCATCAGTCCGGGTGTGGCTGAAGCTTTCTTT. Amino acid sequence: CASISPGVAEAFF.

The gene calls are TRBV6-6 and TRBJ1-5; perhaps TRBD1 as D (5 bases). Trimming took off 2 bases at V and 6 bases at J, with 14 bases between the two ends. Per germline, CDR1 MNHNY and CDR2 SVGAGI (reference sequence). The CDR3 has 15 residues. The CDR3 bases are TGTGCCAGCAGTTACACAGGCCGGCCGACTCAGCCCCAGCATTTT. It is translated as CASSYTGRPTQPQHF.

This clone was seen more than once but under ten times. The chain couples TRBV4-3 to TRBJ1-5; the match to TRBD1 covers 8 bases. Trimming removed 0 bases from V and 7 bases from J; junction bases left unmatched: 11. The germline gives CDR1 LGHNA, CDR2 YSLEER. This CDR3 comprises 17 residues. CDR3 amino acids: CASSQDVARQGRQPQHF. The CDR3 DNA is TGCGCCAGCAGCCAAGATGTCGCCCGACAGGGGAGACAGCCCCAGCATTTT.

The CDR3 spells CASSLEGADYGYTF. DNA for the CDR3: TGTGCCAGCAGTCTCGAGGGGGCTGACTATGGCTACACCTTC. The chain joins TRBV7-2 to TRBJ1-2, with 7 bases lining up with TRBD1. V dropped 6 bases and J dropped 3; count of bases not matched to a gene: 7. The CDR3 spans 14 residues. Germline V gene lookup returns CDR1 SGHTA and CDR2 FQGNSA.

The chain links TRBV4-2 to TRBJ1-1; 10 positions agree with TRBD1. V was pared by 5 bases and J by 0 bases, with 6 bases of the junction left unmatched. Germline V gives CDR1 LGHNA, CDR2 YNFKEQ. The CDR3 loop spans 16 amino acids. CDR3 bases: TGTGCCAGCAGCTTGGGGGACAGGGGACTGAACACTGAAGCTTTCTTT. This translates into CASSLGDRGLNTEAFF.

This clone appeared many times. This sequence joins TRBV6-4 and TRBJ2-7; maybe TRBD1 (6 bases). This CDR3 comprises 13 residues. Germline V gene sequence: CDR1 MRHNA, CDR2 SNTAGT. The V end lost 6 bases, the J end lost 0 bases, and 9 bases lay between the germline ends. The CDR3 bases are TGTGCCAGCAGGGGGGCTAGCTCCTACGAGCAGTACTTC. This codes for CASRGASSYEQYF.

The rearrangement joins TRBV10-2 to TRBJ1-5, with TRBD1 as a possible D gene (5 bases). V was pared by 5 bases and J by 1 base, with 6 bases between. Germline CDR1 is WSHSY and CDR2 is SAAADI. This CDR3 has 13 amino acids. The CDR3 DNA is TGCGCCAGCAGTACAGGAAGCAATCAGCCCCAGCATTTT. Translation gives CASSTGSNQPQHF.

The chain combines TRBV21-1 with TRBJ2-2; TRBD1, the D gene given by the table, was not confirmed from the DNA. TRBV21-1 is described as a pseudogene. This CDR3 spans 17 amino acids. The CDR3 DNA is TGTGCCAGCAGCAAAACAGGGTTGGGGGTAAACACCGGGGAGCTGTTTTTT. It specifies CASSKTGLGVNTGELFF.

The rearrangement joins TRBV6-6 to TRBJ2-3, with D possibly being TRBD1 (6 bases). V lost 6 bases, J lost 5 bases, and 9 bases lay in between. Looked up from germline, CDR1 is MNHNY and CDR2 is SVGAGI (reference sequence). The CDR3 has 12 amino acids. CDR3: CASSQQGDTQYF. The CDR3 nucleotides read TGTGCCAGCAGCCAACAGGGAGATACGCAGTATTTT.

The chain carries TRBV5-4 and TRBJ1-4; possibly TRBD1 for D (5 bases). There are 14 residues in the CDR3. In germline, CDR1 is SGHNT, CDR2 YYREEE (reference sequence). Trimming shortened V by 4 bases and J by 7 bases, and 14 bases separated the two germline ends. The CDR3 nucleotides are TGTGCCAGCAGCGCTCAGGGTTTTCGTGAAAAACTGTTTTTT. Protein product: CASSAQGFREKLFF.

This chain uses TRBV5-1 with TRBJ2-1, with TRBD2 matching over 8 bases. The CDR3 is made up of 15 amino acids. J was trimmed by 8 bases and V by 0 bases; bases with no gene match: 7. The germline V gene has CDR1 SGHRS and CDR2 YFSETQ. This CDR3 is CASSLAGGKADEQFF. The CDR3 coding sequence is TGCGCCAGCAGCTTGGCGGGGGGGAAGGCAGATGAGCAGTTCTTC.

This sequence joins TRBV14 and TRBJ2-2; D is perhaps TRBD2 (6 bases). In germline, CDR1 is SGHDN, CDR2 FVKESK. V was clipped by 2 bases and J by 4 bases, with 11 bases between them. This CDR3 is 15 amino acids long. As DNA, the CDR3 is TGTGCCAGCAGCCAAAGCGCCGGGGGCACCGGGGAGCTGTTTTTT. This encodes CASSQSAGGTGELFF.

V is TRBV7-6 and J is TRBJ1-1; D is perhaps TRBD1 (5 bases). Between the trimmed V and J ends, which lost 7 bases and 8 bases, there was a span of 11 bases. The CDR3 covers 11 residues. The germline gives CDR1 SGHVS, CDR2 FNYEAQ. The CDR3 sequence is CASTLGGEAFF. CDR3 sequence (DNA): TGTGCCAGCACCTTGGGGGGAGAAGCTTTCTTT.

The gene calls are TRBV27 and TRBJ1-1; TRBD1 matches 7 bases. V lost 6 bases, J lost 2 bases, and 6 bases stayed unmatched. Germline V gene data show CDR1 as MNHEY and CDR2 as SMNVEV (reference sequence). The CDR3 runs 14 residues. CDR3 nucleotides: TGTGCCAGCAGCTATCGACAGGGTAACACTGAAGCTTTCTTT. Translating gives CASSYRQGNTEAFF.

This clone was observed a single time. The rearrangement joins TRBV6-5 to TRBJ2-7; D unclear. Germline V CDR1 and CDR2: MNHEY, SVGAGI. The CDR3 totals 13 residues. V dropped 0 bases and J dropped 3 bases, with 6 bases sitting between them. The CDR3: CASSYSAVYEQYF. CDR3 DNA: TGTGCCAGCAGTTACTCCGCGGTCTACGAGCAGTACTTC.

The V and J genes are TRBV18 and TRBJ1-1; D uncertain. This CDR3 has 13 residues. V lost 4 bases and J 4 bases, leaving 10 bases between the germline ends. Germline CDR1 reads KGHSH; CDR2 reads LQKENI. The CDR3 loop is CASSLLGPTEAFF. The CDR3 nucleotides are TGTGCCAGCTCACTCCTAGGCCCCACTGAAGCTTTCTTT.

V is TRBV11-1 and J is TRBJ2-1, with 8 nucleotides matching TRBD2. The trim removed 3 bases at V and 5 bases at J, leaving 6 bases unmatched. There are 15 residues in the CDR3. Germline values: CDR1 SGHAT, CDR2 FQDESV (reference sequence). CDR3 sequence: CASSLSGGGDNEQFF. CDR3 bases: TGTGCCAGCAGCTTGTCCGGGGGGGGTGACAATGAGCAGTTCTTC.

This clone was seen once. V gene TRBV7-6 combines with J gene TRBJ2-3; 11 bases map to TRBD1. V gave up 0 bases and J gave up 3 bases; unmatched junction bases: 5. Germline V gene lookup returns CDR1 SGHVS and CDR2 FNYEAQ. This CDR3 has 17 residues. CDR3 region: CASSLATGTGGTDTQYF. The CDR3 DNA sequence: TGTGCCAGCAGCTTAGCGACCGGGACAGGGGGGACAGATACGCAGTATTTT.

The rearrangement links TRBV18 to TRBJ1-1, with D possibly TRBD1 on 6 matching bases. The CDR3 has 13 residues. V was clipped by 5 bases and J by 2 bases, with 9 bases between them. The V gene's germline CDR1 is KGHSH and CDR2 LQKENI. DNA of the CDR3: TGTGCCAGCTCAAGCAGGGGAAACACTGAAGCTTTCTTT. Its translation: CASSSRGNTEAFF.

The chain carries TRBV9 and TRBJ1-1; D is possibly TRBD1 (6 bases). V lost 0 bases, J lost 2 bases, and 23 bases lay in between. Germline assignment: CDR1 SGDLS and CDR2 YYNGEE. This CDR3 spans 19 amino acids. The CDR3 sequence is CASSVGDLGLGRGNTEAFF. CDR3 DNA: TGTGCCAGCAGCGTAGGTGACCTAGGTTTAGGCAGGGGTAACACTGAAGCTTTCTTT. Combining the CDR3 with reference TRBV9 and TRBJ1-1 gives the whole variable domain DSGVTQTPKHLITATGQRVTLRCSPRSGDLSVYWYQQSLDQGLQFLIQYYNGEERAKGNILERFSAQQFPDLHSELNLSSLELGDSALYFCASSVGDLGLGRGNTEAFFGQGTRLTVV.

In nucleotides, the CDR3 is TGTGCCGGACAGGGAGGATTCCAAGAGACCCAGTACTTC. Residues: CAGQGGFQETQYF. The chain recombines TRBV2 with TRBJ2-5, with TRBD1 matching 8 bases. CDR3 size: 13 residues. Germline-derived CDR1 and CDR2 are SNHLY and FYNNEI. Germline trimming cut 11 bases from V and 1 base from J; bases unmatched to any gene: 6.